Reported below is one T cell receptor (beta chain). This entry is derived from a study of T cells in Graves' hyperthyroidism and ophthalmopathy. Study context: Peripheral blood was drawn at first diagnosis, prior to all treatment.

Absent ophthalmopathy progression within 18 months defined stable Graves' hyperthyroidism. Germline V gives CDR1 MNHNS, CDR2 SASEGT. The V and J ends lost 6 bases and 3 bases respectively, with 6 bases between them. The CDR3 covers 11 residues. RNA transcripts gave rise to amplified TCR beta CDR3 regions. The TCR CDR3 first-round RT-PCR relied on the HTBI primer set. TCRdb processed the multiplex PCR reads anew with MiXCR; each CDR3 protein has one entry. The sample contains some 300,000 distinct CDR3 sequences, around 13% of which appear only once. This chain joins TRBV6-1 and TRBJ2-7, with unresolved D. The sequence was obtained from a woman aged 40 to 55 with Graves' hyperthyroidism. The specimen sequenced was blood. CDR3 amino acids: CASRVNYEQYF. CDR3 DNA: TGTGCCAGCAGGGTTAACTACGAGCAGTACTTC.